This is a list of T cell receptor beta chains from one sample in a study of cytomegalovirus exposure and HLA in healthy donors. TCRdb's copy holds only in-frame clones and misses some; the assay was immunoSEQ multiplex PCR. The profile shows about 140,000 clones, 78% of them singletons. Sequences were obtained from PBMCs. The receptors here all came from a female donor in good health and CMV-seronegative. Each CDR3 is given with its conserved first and last residue. Fields, in order: D gene, J gene, V gene, CDR3 protein. D genes are given only for firm matches.

>TRBD1|TRBJ2-2|TRBV19
CASTRDRVGSGELFF
>.|TRBJ2-5|TRBV15
CATYMSGGGVETQYF
>.|TRBJ1-5|TRBV7-6
CASSPRDLEPQHF
>.|TRBJ2-7|TRBV4-1
CASSPNHGQYSLVDEQYF
>.|TRBJ1-6|TRBV6-1
CASREEAGRSSPLHF
>.|TRBJ2-7|TRBV5-5
CASSLGGFQIPEQYF
>.|TRBJ2-7|TRBV5-1
CASSLVGRGRATYEQYF
>TRBD2|TRBJ2-1|TRBV7-8
CASSLTSGGILDNEQFF
>.|TRBJ2-7|TRBV4-2
CASSQDLISGHEQYF
>TRBD1|TRBJ1-3|TRBV9
CASSVGGQGSGNTIYF
>.|TRBJ1-3|TRBV6-6
CASSTGDGNTIYF
>.|TRBJ1-5|TRBV7-8
CASSFDRTEPQHF
>.|TRBJ1-3|TRBV9
CASSVGDGGSGNTIYF
>TRBD1|TRBJ1-1|TRBV6-5
CASSYDPGGYTEAFF
>.|TRBJ2-4|TRBV5-4
CASSPWGSGGSDIQYF
>TRBD2|TRBJ2-1|TRBV7-6
CASSFTSGREYEQFF
>TRBD2|TRBJ2-1|TRBV16
CASSVSGILGNEQFF
>TRBD1|TRBJ1-2|TRBV7-8
CASSLGQGIYGYTF
>.|TRBJ1-6|TRBV6-1
CASSVIVPGFNYNSPLHF
>TRBD1|TRBJ1-2|TRBV28
CASNPGGSYGYTF
>.|TRBJ1-2|TRBV29-1
CSVLSDGYTF
>.|TRBJ1-4|TRBV30
CAWREGQTYATNEKLFF
>TRBD2|TRBJ2-1|TRBV27
CASTIKKVAGGSNEQFF
>.|TRBJ2-2|TRBV7-2
CASSPTNTGELFF
>.|TRBJ2-5|TRBV7-3
CASIQGTPGQETQYF
>.|TRBJ1-3|TRBV15
CATSRVDTGNTIYF
>.|TRBJ2-1|TRBV28
CASGGGGGADEQFF
>.|TRBJ2-1|TRBV7-9
CASSPVGGNEQFF
>TRBD1|TRBJ1-1|TRBV11-2
CASSLEQGGMNTEAFF
>.|TRBJ1-1|TRBV6-1
CATLQIGGHTEAFF
>.|TRBJ1-2|TRBV6-1
CASSPPVSWFYGYTF
>TRBD2|TRBJ2-1|TRBV7-3
CASSLTGGPLREQFF
>.|TRBJ1-1|TRBV4-2
CASSQEGTNFNTEAFF
>.|TRBJ1-4|TRBV18
CASSPYMGATNEKLFF
>.|TRBJ2-7|TRBV7-9
CASSLASSYEQYF
>TRBD2|TRBJ2-7|TRBV2
CASSGLAASYEQYF
>.|TRBJ1-2|TRBV28
CASTRPEVRGYGYTF
>TRBD2|TRBJ2-3|TRBV10-3
CAIRPGLGLDTQYF
>.|TRBJ2-3|TRBV4-2
CASSQEGARGADTQYF
>TRBD2|TRBJ2-1|TRBV27
CASSLLTSGRVNEQFF
>TRBD1|TRBJ2-7|TRBV18
CASSRRTGAYEQYF
>.|TRBJ1-1|TRBV6-5
CASSYLGGTEAFF
>TRBD2|TRBJ2-3|TRBV5-4
CASSYATGLATQYF
>.|TRBJ1-5|TRBV6-5
CASSYSSPSLNQPQHF
>.|TRBJ1-2|TRBV20-1
CSGGANYGYTF
>TRBD1|TRBJ2-1|TRBV6-6
CATSDRANEQFF
>.|TRBJ2-7|TRBV28
CASSFAGFYEQYF
>TRBD1|.|TRBV30
CAWSLGQGVEQYF
>TRBD2|TRBJ2-3|TRBV2
CASSGGLAGATSTDTQYF